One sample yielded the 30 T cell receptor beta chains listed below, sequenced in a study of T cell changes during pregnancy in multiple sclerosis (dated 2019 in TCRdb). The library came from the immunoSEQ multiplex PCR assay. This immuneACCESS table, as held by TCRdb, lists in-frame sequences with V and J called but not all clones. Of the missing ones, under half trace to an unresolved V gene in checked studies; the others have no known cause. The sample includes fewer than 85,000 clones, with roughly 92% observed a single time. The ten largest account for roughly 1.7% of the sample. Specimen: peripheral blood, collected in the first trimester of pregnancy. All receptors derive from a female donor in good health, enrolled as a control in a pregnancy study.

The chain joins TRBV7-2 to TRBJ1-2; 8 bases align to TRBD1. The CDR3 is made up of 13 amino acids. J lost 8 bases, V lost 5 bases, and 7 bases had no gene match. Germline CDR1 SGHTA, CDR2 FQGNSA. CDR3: CASSPGQGLGYTF. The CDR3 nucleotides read TGTGCCAGCAGCCCAGGACAGGGTCTGGGCTACACCTTC.

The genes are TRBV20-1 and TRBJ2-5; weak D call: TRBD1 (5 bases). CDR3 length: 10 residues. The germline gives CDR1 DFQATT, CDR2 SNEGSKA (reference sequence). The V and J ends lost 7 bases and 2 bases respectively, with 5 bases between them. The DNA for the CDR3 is TGCAGTGGACAGCAAGAGACCCAGTACTTC. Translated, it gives CSGQQETQYF.

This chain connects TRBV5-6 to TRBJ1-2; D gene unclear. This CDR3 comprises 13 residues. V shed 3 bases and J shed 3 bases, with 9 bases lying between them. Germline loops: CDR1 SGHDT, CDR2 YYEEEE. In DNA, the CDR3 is TGTGCCAGCAGCTCTGACACAGACTATGGCTACACCTTC. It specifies CASSSDTDYGYTF.

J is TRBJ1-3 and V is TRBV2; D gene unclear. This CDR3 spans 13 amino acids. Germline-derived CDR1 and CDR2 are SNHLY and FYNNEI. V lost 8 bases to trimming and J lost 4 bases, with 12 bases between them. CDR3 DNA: TGTGCCAGCCTCCCCCTGAGGGGAAACACCATATATTTT. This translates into CASLPLRGNTIYF.

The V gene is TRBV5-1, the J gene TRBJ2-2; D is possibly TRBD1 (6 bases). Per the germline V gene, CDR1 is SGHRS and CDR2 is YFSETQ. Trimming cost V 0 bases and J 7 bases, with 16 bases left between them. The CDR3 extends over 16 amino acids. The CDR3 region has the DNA TGCGCCAGCAGCTTGGGAGGGACAACTCCGATCGGGGAGCTGTTTTTT. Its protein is CASSLGGTTPIGELFF.

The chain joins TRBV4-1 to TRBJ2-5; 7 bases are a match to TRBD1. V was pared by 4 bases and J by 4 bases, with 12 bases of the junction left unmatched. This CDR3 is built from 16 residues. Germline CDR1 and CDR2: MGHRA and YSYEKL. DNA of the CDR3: TGCGCCAGCAGCCCGCAAGGGGGCCCTAGTCCAGAGACCCAGTACTTC. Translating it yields CASSPQGGPSPETQYF.

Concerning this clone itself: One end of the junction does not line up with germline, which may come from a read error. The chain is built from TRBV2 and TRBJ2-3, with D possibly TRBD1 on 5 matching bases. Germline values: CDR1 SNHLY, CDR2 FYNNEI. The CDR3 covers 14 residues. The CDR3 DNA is TGTGCCAGCAGAGAAGAAGGGGTTACAGATACGCAGTATTTT. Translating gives CASREEGVTDTQYF.

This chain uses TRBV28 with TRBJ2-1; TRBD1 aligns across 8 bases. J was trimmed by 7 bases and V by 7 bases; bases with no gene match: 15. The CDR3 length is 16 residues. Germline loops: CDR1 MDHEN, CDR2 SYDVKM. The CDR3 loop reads CASTRGRRGRKNEQFF. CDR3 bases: TGTGCCAGCACCCGAGGCCGCAGGGGGCGGAAGAATGAGCAGTTCTTC.

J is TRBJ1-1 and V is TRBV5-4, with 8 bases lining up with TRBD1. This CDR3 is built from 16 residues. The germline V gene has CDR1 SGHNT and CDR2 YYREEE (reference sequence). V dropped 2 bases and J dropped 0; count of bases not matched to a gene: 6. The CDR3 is CASSLGTGRLNTEAFF. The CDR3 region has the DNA TGTGCCAGCAGCTTAGGGACAGGCCGCCTGAACACTGAAGCTTTCTTT.

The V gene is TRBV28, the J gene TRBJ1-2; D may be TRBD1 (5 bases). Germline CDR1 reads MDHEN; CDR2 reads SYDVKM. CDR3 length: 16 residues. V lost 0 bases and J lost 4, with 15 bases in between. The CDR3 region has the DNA TGTGCCAGCAGTTTATGGGAGACAGCAGGTTCCTATGGCTACACCTTC. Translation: CASSLWETAGSYGYTF.

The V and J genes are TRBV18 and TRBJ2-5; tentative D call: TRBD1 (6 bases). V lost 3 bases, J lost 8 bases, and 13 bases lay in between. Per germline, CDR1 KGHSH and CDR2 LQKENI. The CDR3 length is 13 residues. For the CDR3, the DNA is TGTGCCAGCTCACCTACAGGGCCGGACACCCAGTACTTC. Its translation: CASSPTGPDTQYF. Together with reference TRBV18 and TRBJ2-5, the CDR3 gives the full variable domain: NAGVMQNPRHLVRRRGQEARLRCSPMKGHSHVYWYRQLPEEGLKFMVYLQKENIIDESGMPKERFSAEFPKEGPSILRIQQVVRGDSAAYFCASSPTGPDTQYFGPGTRLLVL.

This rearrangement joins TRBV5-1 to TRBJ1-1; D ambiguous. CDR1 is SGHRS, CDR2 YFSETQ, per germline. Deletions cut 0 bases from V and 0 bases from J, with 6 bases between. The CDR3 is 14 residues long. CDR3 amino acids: CASSLAGMNTEAFF. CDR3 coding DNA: TGCGCCAGCAGCTTGGCCGGGATGAACACTGAAGCTTTCTTT.

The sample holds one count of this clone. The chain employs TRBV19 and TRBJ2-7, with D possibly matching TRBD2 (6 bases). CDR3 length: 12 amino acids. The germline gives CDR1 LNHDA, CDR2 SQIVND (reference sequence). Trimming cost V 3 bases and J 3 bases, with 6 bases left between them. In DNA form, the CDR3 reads TGTGCCAGTAGTATGGGGGGCTACGAGCAGTACTTC. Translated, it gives CASSMGGYEQYF.

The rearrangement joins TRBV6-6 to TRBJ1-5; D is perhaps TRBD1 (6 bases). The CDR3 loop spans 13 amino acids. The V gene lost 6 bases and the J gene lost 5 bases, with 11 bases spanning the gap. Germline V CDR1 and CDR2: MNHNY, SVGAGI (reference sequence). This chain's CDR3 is CASSTPGDQPQHF. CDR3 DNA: TGTGCCAGCAGCACTCCAGGGGATCAGCCCCAGCATTTT.

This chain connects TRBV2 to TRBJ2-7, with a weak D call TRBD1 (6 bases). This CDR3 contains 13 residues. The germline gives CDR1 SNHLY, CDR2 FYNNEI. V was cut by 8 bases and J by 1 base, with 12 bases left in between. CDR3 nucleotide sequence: TGTGCCAGCCGGACAGCCACTTCCTACGAGCAGTACTTC. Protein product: CASRTATSYEQYF.

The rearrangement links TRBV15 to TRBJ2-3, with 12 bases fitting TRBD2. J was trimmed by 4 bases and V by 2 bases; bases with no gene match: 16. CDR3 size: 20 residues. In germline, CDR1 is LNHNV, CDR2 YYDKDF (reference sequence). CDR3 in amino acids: CATSRNPTSGSFRHADTQYF. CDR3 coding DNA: TGTGCCACCAGCAGAAATCCGACTAGCGGGAGCTTCCGACACGCAGATACGCAGTATTTT.

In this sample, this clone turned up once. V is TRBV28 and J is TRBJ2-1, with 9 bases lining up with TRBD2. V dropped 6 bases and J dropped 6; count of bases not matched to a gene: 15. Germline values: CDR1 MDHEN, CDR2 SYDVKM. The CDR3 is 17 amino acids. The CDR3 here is CASRPGTSKVAVNEQFF. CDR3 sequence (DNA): TGTGCCAGCAGGCCCGGGACTAGCAAGGTAGCCGTCAATGAGCAGTTCTTC.

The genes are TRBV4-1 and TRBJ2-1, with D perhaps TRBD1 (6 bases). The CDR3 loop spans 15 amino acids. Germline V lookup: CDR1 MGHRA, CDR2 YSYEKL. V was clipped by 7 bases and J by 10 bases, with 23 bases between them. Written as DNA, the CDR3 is TGCGCCAGCACCGCTACAGGGTTCGGGGCTGCCGAGCAGTTCTTC. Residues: CASTATGFGAAEQFF.

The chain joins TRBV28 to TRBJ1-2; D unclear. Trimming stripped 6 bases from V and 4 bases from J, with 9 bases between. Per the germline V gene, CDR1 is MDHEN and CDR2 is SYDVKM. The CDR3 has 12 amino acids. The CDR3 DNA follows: TGTGCCAGCAGGGCCAGGCTCTATGGCTACACCTTC. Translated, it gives CASRARLYGYTF.

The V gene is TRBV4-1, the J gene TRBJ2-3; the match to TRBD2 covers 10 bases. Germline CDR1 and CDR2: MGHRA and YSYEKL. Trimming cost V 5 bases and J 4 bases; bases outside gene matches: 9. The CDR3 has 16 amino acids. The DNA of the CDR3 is TGCGCCAGCAGCGAAATAGCGGGAGGTAGGGCAGATACGCAGTATTTT. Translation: CASSEIAGGRADTQYF.

The CDR3 spells CASSRGGDYGYTF. The CDR3 DNA reads TGTGCCAGCAGCCGGGGGGGGGACTATGGCTACACCTTC. The rearrangement links TRBV5-6 to TRBJ1-2; D possibly corresponds to TRBD1 (5 bases). Germline CDR1 reads SGHDT; CDR2 reads YYEEEE. The CDR3 is 13 residues long. V shed 4 bases and J shed 3 bases, with 10 bases lying between them.

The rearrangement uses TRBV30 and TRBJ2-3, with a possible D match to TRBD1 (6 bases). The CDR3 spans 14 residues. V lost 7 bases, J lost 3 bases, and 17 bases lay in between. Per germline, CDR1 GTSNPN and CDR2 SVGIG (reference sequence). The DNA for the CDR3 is TGTGCCTCCCACAGGCTGGGGGCGACAGATACGCAGTATTTT. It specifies CASHRLGATDTQYF.

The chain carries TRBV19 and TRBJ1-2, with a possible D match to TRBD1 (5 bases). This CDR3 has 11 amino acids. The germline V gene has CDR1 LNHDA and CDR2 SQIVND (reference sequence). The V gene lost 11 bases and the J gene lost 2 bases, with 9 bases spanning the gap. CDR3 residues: CAARQNYGYTF. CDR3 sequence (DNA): TGTGCCGCACGACAGAACTATGGCTACACCTTC.

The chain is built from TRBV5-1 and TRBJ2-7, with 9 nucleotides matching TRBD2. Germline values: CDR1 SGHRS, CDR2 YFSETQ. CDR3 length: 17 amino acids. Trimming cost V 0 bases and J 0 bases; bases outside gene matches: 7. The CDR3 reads CASSLVASGISSYEQYF. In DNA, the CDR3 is TGCGCCAGCAGCTTGGTCGCTAGCGGGATAAGCTCCTACGAGCAGTACTTC.

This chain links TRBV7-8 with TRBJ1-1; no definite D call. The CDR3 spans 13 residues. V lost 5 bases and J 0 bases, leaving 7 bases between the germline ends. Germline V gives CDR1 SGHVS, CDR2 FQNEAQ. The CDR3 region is CASSLELNTEAFF. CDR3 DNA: TGTGCCAGCAGCCTGGAGCTGAACACTGAAGCTTTCTTT.

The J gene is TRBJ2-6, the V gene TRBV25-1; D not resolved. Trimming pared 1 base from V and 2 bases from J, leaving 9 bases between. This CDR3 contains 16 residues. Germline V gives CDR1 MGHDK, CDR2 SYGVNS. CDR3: CASSESDWAGANVLTF. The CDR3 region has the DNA TGTGCCAGCAGTGAATCCGACTGGGCTGGGGCCAACGTCCTGACTTTC.

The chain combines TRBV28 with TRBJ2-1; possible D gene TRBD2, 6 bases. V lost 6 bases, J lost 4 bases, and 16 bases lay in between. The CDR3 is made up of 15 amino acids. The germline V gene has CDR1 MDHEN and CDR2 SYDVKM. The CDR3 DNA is TGTGCCAGCAGGCCAGGGACTCCGACGTACAATGAGCAGTTCTTC. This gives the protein CASRPGTPTYNEQFF.

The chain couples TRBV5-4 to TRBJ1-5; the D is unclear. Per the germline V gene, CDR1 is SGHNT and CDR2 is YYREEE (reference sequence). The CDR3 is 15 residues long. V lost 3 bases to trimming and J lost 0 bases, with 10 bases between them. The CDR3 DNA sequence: TGTGCCAGCAGCTCTTGGCCCGATAGCAATCAGCCCCAGCATTTT. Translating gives CASSSWPDSNQPQHF.

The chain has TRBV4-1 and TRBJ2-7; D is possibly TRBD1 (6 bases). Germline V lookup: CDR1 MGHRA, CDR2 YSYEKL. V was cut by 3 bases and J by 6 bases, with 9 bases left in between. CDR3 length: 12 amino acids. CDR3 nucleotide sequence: TGCGCCAGCAGCCACATGACAGGCGAGCAGTACTTC. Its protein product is CASSHMTGEQYF.

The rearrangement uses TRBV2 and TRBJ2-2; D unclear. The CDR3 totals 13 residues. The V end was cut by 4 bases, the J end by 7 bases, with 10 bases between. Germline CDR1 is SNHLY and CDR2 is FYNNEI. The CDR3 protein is CASSGGVDGELFF. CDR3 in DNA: TGTGCCAGCAGTGGAGGCGTCGACGGGGAGCTGTTTTTT.